This T cell receptor beta chain was documented in a study of T cells in women clearing cervical HPV infection. With respect to this clone: Its antigen is currently unknown. The read terminates 3 residues before the CDR3 end, so the remaining end is supplied by the germline J gene.

Dot-blot hybridization genotyped cervical HPV amplified with MY09/MY11 PCR. Profiling relied on immunoSEQ multiplex PCR, and the TCRdb table lists in-frame clones only, not all of them. The sample includes fewer than 30,000 clones. Germline CDR1 is SGHNT and CDR2 is YENEEA. This CDR3 comprises 13 residues. Trimming stripped 5 bases from V and 4 bases from J, with 12 bases between. Study-wide findings and caveats: CIN3+ cases had significantly higher TCR richness than controls; evenness did not differ.

The sequencing sample was made of blood buffy coat. The rearrangement uses TRBV11-3 and TRBJ2-7; D uncertain. The sequence came from a woman between 18 and 70 years old with a cervical HPV16 infection that either progressed to CIN3+ or cleared (not recorded which). The CDR3 sequence is CASSQGDLYEQYF. CDR3 DNA (partial): TGTGCCAGCAGCCAAGGCGACTTGTACGAG.